This TCR beta chain emerged from a study of PD-1 blockade in classical Hodgkin lymphoma. Findings and limits, study-wide: Initiation of nivolumab under 1 year after ASCT led to exclusion of patients. The study reported lower baseline TCR diversity in newly diagnosed patients than in healthy donors. Before treatment, complete responders showed about the same diversity as newly diagnosed patients. Significantly greater TCR diversity emerged by C4D1 in CD4+ cells but not CD8+ cells.

Sequenced by immunoSEQ multiplex PCR; TCRdb stores in-frame clones only, minus some. Among 90,000 to 120,000 clones listed, 80% to 90% were seen once. CDR1 is MDHEN and CDR2 is SYDVKM in the germline V gene. The CDR3 has 15 residues. V trimming: 6 bases; J trimming: 0 bases; junction bases outside the gene matches: 7. As for this clone: Its antigen remains unidentified.

All the patients suffered relapse after autologous stem cell transplantation, and brentuximab vedotin exposure differed. Here the sequenced sample was peripheral blood mononuclear cells (PBMCs), taken before the second cycle of nivolumab. The chain employs TRBV28 and TRBJ2-7; 8 bases fit TRBD2. This clonotype originated in a human donor with classical Hodgkin lymphoma. CDR3 coding DNA: TGTGCCAGCAGCCCAGTGGCGGGAGGCTCCTACGAGCAGTACTTC. Residues: CASSPVAGGSYEQYF.